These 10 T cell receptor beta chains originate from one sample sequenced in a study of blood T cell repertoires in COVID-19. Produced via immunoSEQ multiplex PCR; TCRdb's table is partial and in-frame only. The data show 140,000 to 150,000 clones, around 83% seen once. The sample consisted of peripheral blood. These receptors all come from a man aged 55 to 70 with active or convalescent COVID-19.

CDR3 loop: CATSRADSYPGQPQHF. The CDR3 DNA follows: TGTGCCACCAGCAGAGCGGACAGTTATCCCGGCCAGCCCCAGCATTTT. The chain recombines TRBV15 with TRBJ1-5; D may be TRBD1 (6 bases). The ends were cut back, 1 base at V and 7 bases at J, with 17 bases in the middle. This CDR3 is 16 amino acids long. Per the germline V gene, CDR1 is LNHNV and CDR2 is YYDKDF (reference sequence).

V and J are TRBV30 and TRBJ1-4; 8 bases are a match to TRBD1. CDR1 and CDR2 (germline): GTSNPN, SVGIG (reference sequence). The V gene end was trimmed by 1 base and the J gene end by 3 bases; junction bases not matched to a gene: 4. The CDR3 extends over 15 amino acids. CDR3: CAWSEDRGPNEKLFF. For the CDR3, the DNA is TGTGCCTGGAGTGAAGACAGGGGACCTAATGAAAAACTGTTTTTT. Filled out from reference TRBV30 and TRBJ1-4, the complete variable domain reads SQTIHQWPATLVQPVGSPLSLECTVEGTSNPNLYWYRQAAGRGLQLLFYSVGIGQISSEVPQNLSASRPQDRQFILSSKKLLLSDSGFYLCAWSEDRGPNEKLFFGSGTQLSVL.

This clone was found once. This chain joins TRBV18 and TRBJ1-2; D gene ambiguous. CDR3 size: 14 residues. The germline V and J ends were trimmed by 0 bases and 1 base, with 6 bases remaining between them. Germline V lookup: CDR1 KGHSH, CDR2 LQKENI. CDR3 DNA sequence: TGTGCCAGCTCACCACCGGCAGATAACTATGGCTACACCTTC. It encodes CASSPPADNYGYTF.

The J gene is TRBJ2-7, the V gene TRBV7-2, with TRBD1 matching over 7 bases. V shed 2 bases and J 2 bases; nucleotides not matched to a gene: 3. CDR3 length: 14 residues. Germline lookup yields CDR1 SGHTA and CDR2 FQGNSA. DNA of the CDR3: TGTGCCAGCAGCTTACTCGGGACAGCCTACGAGCAGTACTTC. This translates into CASSLLGTAYEQYF. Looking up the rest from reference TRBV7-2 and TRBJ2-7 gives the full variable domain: GAGVSQSPSNKVTEKGKDVELRCDPISGHTALYWYRQSLGQGLEFLIYFQGNSAPDKSGLPSDRFSAERTGGSVSTLTIQRTQQEDSAVYLCASSLLGTAYEQYFGPGTRLTVT.

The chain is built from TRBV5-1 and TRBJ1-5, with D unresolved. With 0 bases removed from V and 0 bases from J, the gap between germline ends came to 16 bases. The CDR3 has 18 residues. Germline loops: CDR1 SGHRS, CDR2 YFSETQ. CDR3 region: CASSLGVGSPYSNQPQHF. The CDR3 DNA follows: TGCGCCAGCAGCTTGGGTGTAGGGAGCCCATATAGCAATCAGCCCCAGCATTTT.

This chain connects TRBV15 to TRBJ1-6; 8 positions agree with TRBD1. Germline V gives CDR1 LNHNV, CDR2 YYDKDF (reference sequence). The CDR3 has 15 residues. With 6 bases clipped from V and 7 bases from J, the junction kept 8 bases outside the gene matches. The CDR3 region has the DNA TGTGCCACCAGGAGACAGGGACAGGACAATTCACCCCTCCACTTT. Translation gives CATRRQGQDNSPLHF.

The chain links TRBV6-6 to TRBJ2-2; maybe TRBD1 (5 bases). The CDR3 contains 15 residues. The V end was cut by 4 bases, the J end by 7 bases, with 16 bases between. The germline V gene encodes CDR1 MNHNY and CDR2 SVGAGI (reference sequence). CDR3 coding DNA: TGTGCCAGCAGTTTGCCTGGGGCGCTAGACGGGGAGCTGTTTTTT. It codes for CASSLPGALDGELFF.

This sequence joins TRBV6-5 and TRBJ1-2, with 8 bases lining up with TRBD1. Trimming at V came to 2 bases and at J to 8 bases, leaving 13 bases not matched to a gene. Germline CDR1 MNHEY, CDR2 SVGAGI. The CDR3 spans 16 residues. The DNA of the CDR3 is TGTGCCAGCAGTTACACCGAACGACAGGGGTCCGGGGGCTACACCTTC. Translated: CASSYTERQGSGGYTF.

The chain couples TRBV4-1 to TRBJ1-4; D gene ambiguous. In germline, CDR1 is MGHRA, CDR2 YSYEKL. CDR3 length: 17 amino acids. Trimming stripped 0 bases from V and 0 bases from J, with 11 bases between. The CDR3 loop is CASSQDWAEATNEKLFF. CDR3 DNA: TGCGCCAGCAGCCAAGATTGGGCTGAAGCAACTAATGAAAAACTGTTTTTT.

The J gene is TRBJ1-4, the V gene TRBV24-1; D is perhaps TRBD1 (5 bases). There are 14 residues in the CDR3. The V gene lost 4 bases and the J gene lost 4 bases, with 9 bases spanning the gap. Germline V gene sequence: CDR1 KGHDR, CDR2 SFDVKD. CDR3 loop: CATSEGQINEKLFF. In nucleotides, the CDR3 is TGTGCCACCAGTGAGGGGCAGATTAATGAAAAACTGTTTTTT.